One sample yielded the 16 T cell receptor beta chains listed below, sequenced in a study of memory CD4+ T cells and cytomegalovirus serostatus. Single viable CD3+CD4+CD8-CD45RO+ cells were sorted as the memory CD4+ T cells. The data were produced by immunoSEQ multiplex PCR, yet TCRdb's version contains in-frame clones alone and is incomplete. Of tens of thousands of clones in the sample, roughly three quarters were seen once. Sequencing was performed on memory CD4+ T cells from blood. These receptor sequences come from an adult in good health and CMV-seronegative.

V and J are TRBV19 and TRBJ1-2; D not resolved. The CDR3 has 12 amino acids. Trimming removed 4 bases at V and 4 bases at J, with 7 bases between. Germline CDR1 reads LNHDA; CDR2 reads SQIVND (reference sequence). As DNA, the CDR3 is TGTGCCAGTAGTAATATGATCTATGGCTACACCTTC. Its translation: CASSNMIYGYTF.

This chain joins TRBV5-1 and TRBJ1-1, with D perhaps matching TRBD1 (6 bases). V was trimmed by 3 bases and J by 1 base, leaving 13 bases between them. The CDR3 contains 15 residues. Germline V gene sequence: CDR1 SGHRS, CDR2 YFSETQ. CDR3 protein: CASSWTAFGNTEAFF. CDR3 DNA sequence: TGCGCCAGCAGCTGGACAGCCTTCGGGAACACTGAAGCTTTCTTT.

This clone was picked up a small number of times. The rearrangement uses TRBV5-1 and TRBJ1-1, with D maybe TRBD1 (5 bases). Germline lookup yields CDR1 SGHRS and CDR2 YFSETQ. CDR3 length: 14 amino acids. Trimming stripped 4 bases from V and 2 bases from J, with 12 bases between. The CDR3 DNA reads TGCGCCAGCAGCGTGGACACGGGAAACACTGAAGCTTTCTTT. Translated: CASSVDTGNTEAFF.

The chain links TRBV7-2 to TRBJ1-1; 7 nucleotides line up with TRBD1. The CDR3 contains 14 residues. In germline, CDR1 is SGHTA, CDR2 FQGNSA. V shed 5 bases, J shed 4 bases, and the junction held 7 bases outside the gene matches. The CDR3 nucleotides are TGTGCCAGCAGCGAACCAGGGGGGGTCACTGAAGCTTTCTTT. Its protein is CASSEPGGVTEAFF.

Only a few counts were recorded for this clone. A read error may produce the germline difference seen at one junction end. This rearrangement joins TRBV19 to TRBJ1-2, with D possibly matching TRBD1 (5 bases). Germline values: CDR1 LNHDA, CDR2 SQIVND (reference sequence). The CDR3 totals 15 residues. The CDR3 is CASSIPSRDHYGYTF. For the CDR3, the DNA is TGTGCCAGTAGTATTCCAAGCAGGGATCACTACGGCTACACCTTC. Using reference TRBV19 and TRBJ1-2 for the parts outside the CDR3, the full variable domain is DGGITQSPKYLFRKEGQNVTLSCEQNLNHDAMYWYRQDPGQGLRLIYYSQIVNDFQKGDIAEGYSVSREKKESFPLTVTSAQKNPTAFYLCASSIPSRDHYGYTFGSGTRLTVV.

The J gene is TRBJ1-1, the V gene TRBV7-8, with D unresolved. CDR3 size: 14 residues. Per the germline V gene, CDR1 is SGHVS and CDR2 is FQNEAQ. The V end was cut by 1 base, the J end by 1 base, with 7 bases between. CDR3 in DNA: TGTGCCAGCAGCTTAGTGCGTTCGAACACTGAAGCTTTCTTT. Protein: CASSLVRSNTEAFF.

By proportion, this clone is medium-sized. V usage is TRBV5-1 and J usage is TRBJ2-7; D gene uncertain. The CDR3 consists of 11 residues. Germline CDR1 and CDR2: SGHRS and YFSETQ. Trimming took 4 bases from V and 3 from J, leaving 5 bases between them. The CDR3 loop is CASSLYYEQYF. As DNA, the CDR3 is TGCGCCAGCAGCCTATACTACGAGCAGTACTTC.

This clone has more than one count but fewer than ten. This chain joins TRBV6-4 and TRBJ1-1; tentatively, D is TRBD1 (6 bases). CDR1 is MRHNA and CDR2 is SNTAGT in the germline V gene. V was shortened by 6 bases and J by 0 bases, with 11 bases between the two germline ends. This CDR3 is built from 14 residues. The CDR3 loop reads CASRSTGVNTEAFF. The CDR3 bases are TGTGCCAGCAGATCGACAGGCGTGAACACTGAAGCTTTCTTT.

This CDR3 is CASSPGQGTEAFF. The CDR3 nucleotides read TGTGCCAGCAGTCCGGGACAGGGAACTGAAGCTTTCTTT. V and J are TRBV6-5 and TRBJ1-1; 9 bases align to TRBD1. The CDR3 extends over 13 amino acids. The J segment lost 5 bases and the V segment lost 5 bases, leaving 3 bases of the junction unmatched. CDR1 is MNHEY, CDR2 SVGAGI, per germline.

This clone turned up a few times. Other DNA sequences in this sample translate to the same CDR3. V and J are TRBV6-5 and TRBJ1-2, with 10 bases matching TRBD1. V lost 0 bases and J lost 5; bases outside the gene matches: 6. Germline CDR1 is MNHEY and CDR2 is SVGAGI. The CDR3 covers 16 residues. CDR3 sequence (DNA): TGTGCCAGCAGTTACTCCCGGACAGGGGGTGGGTATGGCTACACCTTC. Protein sequence: CASSYSRTGGGYGYTF.

The chain recombines TRBV5-1 with TRBJ2-7, with D possibly being TRBD2 (6 bases). Trimming shortened V by 4 bases and J by 4 bases, and 15 bases separated the two germline ends. Per germline, CDR1 SGHRS and CDR2 YFSETQ. The CDR3 is 14 amino acids. The CDR3 DNA follows: TGCGCCAGCAGCCTTTCGAAGGGGAGGTACGAGCAGTACTTC. Translated: CASSLSKGRYEQYF.

J is TRBJ2-3 and V is TRBV5-1; the D is unclear. V was pared by 0 bases and J by 4 bases, with 6 bases between. Germline-derived CDR1 and CDR2 are SGHRS and YFSETQ. CDR3 size: 13 residues. The CDR3 DNA follows: TGCGCCAGCAGCTTGGACGCGGCAGATACGCAGTATTTT. This encodes CASSLDAADTQYF.

CDR3 amino acids: CASSLWRGKPQHF. The CDR3 nucleotides read TGTGCCAGCAGCTTATGGCGGGGTAAGCCCCAGCATTTT. The chain uses TRBV11-2 and TRBJ1-5; D is ambiguous. The CDR3 is made up of 13 amino acids. Germline lookup yields CDR1 SGHAT and CDR2 FQNNGV. V lost 2 bases, J lost 8 bases, and 10 bases lay in between.

The rearrangement links TRBV28 to TRBJ2-2, with 9 bases identical to TRBD1. Trimming removed 11 bases from V and 1 base from J; junction bases left unmatched: 8. Germline lookup yields CDR1 MDHEN and CDR2 SYDVKM. The CDR3 covers 15 residues. The CDR3 reads CASGGTGRNTGELFF. The CDR3, as DNA: TGTGCCTCTGGAGGGACAGGGAGGAACACCGGGGAGCTGTTTTTT.

This clone was picked up a small number of times. The V and J genes are TRBV6-6 and TRBJ2-2; tentatively, D is TRBD1 (5 bases). CDR1 and CDR2 (germline): MNHNY, SVGAGI (reference sequence). This CDR3 contains 15 residues. Between the trimmed V and J ends, which lost 2 bases and 3 bases, there was a span of 10 bases. CDR3 sequence reads: CASSYKGQYTGELFF. In nucleotides, the CDR3 is TGTGCCAGCAGTTACAAGGGGCAGTACACCGGGGAGCTGTTTTTT.

CDR3 nucleotides: TGTGCCAGCAGCGTACAGGTTATGGTCAATCAGCCCCAGCATTTT. Translating gives CASSVQVMVNQPQHF. The rearrangement links TRBV2 to TRBJ1-5; tentatively, D is TRBD1 (5 bases). Germline CDR1 SNHLY, CDR2 FYNNEI. V dropped 6 bases and J dropped 3 bases, with 15 bases sitting between them. The CDR3 totals 15 residues.